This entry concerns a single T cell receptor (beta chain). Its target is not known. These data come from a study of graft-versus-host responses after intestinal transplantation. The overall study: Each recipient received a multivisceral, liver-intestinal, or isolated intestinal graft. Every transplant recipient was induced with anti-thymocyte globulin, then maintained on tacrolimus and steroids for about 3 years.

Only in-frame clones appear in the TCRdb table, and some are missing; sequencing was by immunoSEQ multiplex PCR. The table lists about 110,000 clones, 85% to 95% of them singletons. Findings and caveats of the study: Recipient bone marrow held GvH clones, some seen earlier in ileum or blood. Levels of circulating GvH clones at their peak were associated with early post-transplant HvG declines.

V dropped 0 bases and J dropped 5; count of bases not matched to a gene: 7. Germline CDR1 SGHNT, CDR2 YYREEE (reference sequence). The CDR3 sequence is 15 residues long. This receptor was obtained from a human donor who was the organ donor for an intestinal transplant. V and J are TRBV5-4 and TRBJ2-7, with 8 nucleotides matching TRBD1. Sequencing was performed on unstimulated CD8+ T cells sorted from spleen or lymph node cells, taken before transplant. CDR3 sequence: CASSLGRGRVHEQYF. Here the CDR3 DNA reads TGTGCCAGCAGCTTGGGCAGGGGGCGCGTCCACGAGCAGTACTTC.